This T cell receptor beta chain is drawn from a study of human T cells and chemical hapten exposure. The CDR3 sequence is 15 residues long. V shed 6 bases and J 1 base; nucleotides not matched to a gene: 6. CDR1 and CDR2 from the germline V gene are MNHEY and SVGAGI. Described time point: pre-sensitization, week 0. Indicated treatment: therapeutic diphenylcyclopropenone sensitization with weekly scalp DPC. TCRdb reanalysed the RACE reads using MiXCR and keeps one entry per CDR3 protein. The table includes around 120,000 distinct CDR3 sequences, roughly 12% detected once. This clonotype was observed at least ten times.

V gene TRBV6-5 combines with J gene TRBJ2-3; 8 bases align to TRBD2. The TCR sequence derives from a woman aged 18 to 35 with alopecia areata. Some clones in this sample may be carry-over from other donors' samples. Sample: whole blood, taken in connection with sensitization to the hapten diphenylcyclopropenone (DPC). CDR3 sequence reads: CASSRGGPGTDTQYF. CDR3 nucleotides: TGTGCCAGCAGCCGCGGGGGGCCGGGCACAGATACGCAGTATTTT.